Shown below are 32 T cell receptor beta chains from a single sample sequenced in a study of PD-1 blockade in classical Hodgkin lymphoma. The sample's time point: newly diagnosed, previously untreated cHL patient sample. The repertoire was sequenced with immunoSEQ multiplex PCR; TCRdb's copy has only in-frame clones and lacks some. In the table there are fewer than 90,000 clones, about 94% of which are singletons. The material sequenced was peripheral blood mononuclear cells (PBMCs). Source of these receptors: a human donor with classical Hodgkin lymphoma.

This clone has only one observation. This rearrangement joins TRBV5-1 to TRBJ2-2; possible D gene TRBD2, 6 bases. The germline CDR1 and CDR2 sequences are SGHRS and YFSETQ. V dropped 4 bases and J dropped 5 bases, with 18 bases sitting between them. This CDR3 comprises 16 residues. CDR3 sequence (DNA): TGCGCCAGCAGCCCCCTGGGGGGTCCGTCGACCGGGGAGCTGTTTTTT. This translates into CASSPLGGPSTGELFF.

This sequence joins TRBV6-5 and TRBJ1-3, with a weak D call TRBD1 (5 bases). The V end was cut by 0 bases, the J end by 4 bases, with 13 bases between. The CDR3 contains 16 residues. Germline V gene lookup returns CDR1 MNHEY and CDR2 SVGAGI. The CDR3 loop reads CASSYSAGGAGNTIYF. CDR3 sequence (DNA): TGTGCCAGCAGTTACTCCGCGGGGGGAGCCGGAAACACCATATATTTT.

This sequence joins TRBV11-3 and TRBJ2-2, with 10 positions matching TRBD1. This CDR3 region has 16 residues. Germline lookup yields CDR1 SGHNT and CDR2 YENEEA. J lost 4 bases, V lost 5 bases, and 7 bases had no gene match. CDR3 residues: CASSPGQGYGTGELFF. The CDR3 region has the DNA TGTGCCAGCAGCCCGGGACAGGGGTATGGCACCGGGGAGCTGTTTTTT.

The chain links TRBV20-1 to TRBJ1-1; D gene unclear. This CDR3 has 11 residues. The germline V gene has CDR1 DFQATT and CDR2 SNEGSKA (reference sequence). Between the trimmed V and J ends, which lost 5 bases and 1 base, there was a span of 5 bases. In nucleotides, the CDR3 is TGCAGTGCTCTAAAGAACACTGAAGCTTTCTTT. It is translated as CSALKNTEAFF.

The CDR3: CASSSGTGNQPQHF. In DNA form, the CDR3 reads TGCGCCAGCAGTTCCGGGACGGGGAATCAGCCCCAGCATTTT. This rearrangement joins TRBV5-1 to TRBJ1-5, with a possible D match to TRBD1 (5 bases). The CDR3 has 14 residues. V was shortened by 5 bases and J by 4 bases, with 13 bases between the two germline ends. Germline-derived CDR1 and CDR2 are SGHRS and YFSETQ.

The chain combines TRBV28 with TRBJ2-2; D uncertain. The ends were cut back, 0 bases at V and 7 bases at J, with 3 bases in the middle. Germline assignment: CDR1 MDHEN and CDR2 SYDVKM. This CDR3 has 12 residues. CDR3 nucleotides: TGTGCCAGCAGTTTATGGATCGGGGAGCTGTTTTTT. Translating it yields CASSLWIGELFF.

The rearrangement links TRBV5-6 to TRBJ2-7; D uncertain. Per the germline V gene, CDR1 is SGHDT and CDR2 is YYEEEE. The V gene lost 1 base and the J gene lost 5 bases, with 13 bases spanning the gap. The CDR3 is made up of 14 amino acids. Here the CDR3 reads CASSLPFRTDEQYF. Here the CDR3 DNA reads TGTGCCAGCAGCTTGCCATTTCGTACAGACGAGCAGTACTTC.

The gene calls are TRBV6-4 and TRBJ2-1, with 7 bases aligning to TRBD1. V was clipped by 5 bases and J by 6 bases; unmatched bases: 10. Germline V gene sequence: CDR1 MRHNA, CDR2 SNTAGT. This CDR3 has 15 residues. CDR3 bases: TGTGCCAGCAGTAAACAGGGGAACCCCTCCAATGAGCAGTTCTTC. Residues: CASSKQGNPSNEQFF.

CDR3 sequence (DNA): TGTGCCAGCGACGAGGGGGGACAGGGGTCAGATACGCAGTATTTT. Protein product: CASDEGGQGSDTQYF. The gene calls are TRBV28 and TRBJ2-3; TRBD1 matches 10 bases. The CDR3 length is 15 residues. Trimming at V came to 8 bases and at J to 4 bases, leaving 9 bases not matched to a gene. Germline-derived CDR1 and CDR2 are MDHEN and SYDVKM.

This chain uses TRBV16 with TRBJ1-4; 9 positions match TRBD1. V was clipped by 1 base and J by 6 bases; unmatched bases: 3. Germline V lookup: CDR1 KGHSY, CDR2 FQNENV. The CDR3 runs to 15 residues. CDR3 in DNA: TGTGCCAGCAGCCAATTTACAGGGGGCCATGAAAAACTGTTTTTT. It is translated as CASSQFTGGHEKLFF. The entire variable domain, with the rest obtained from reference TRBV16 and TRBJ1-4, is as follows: GEEVAQTPKHLVRGEGQKAKLYCAPIKGHSYVFWYQQVLKNEFKFLISFQNENVFDETGMPKERFSAKCLPNSPCSLEIQATKLEDSAVYFCASSQFTGGHEKLFFGSGTQLSVL.

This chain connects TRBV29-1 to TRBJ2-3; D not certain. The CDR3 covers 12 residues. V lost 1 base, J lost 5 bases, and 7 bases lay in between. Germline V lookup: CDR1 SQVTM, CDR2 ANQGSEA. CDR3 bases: TGCAGCGTTGAAGCGAGAGGAGATACGCAGTATTTT. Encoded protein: CSVEARGDTQYF.

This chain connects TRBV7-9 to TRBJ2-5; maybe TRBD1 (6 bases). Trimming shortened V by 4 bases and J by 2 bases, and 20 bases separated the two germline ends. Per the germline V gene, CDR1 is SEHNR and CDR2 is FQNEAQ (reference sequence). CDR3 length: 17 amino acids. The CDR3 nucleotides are TGTGCCAGCAGCTCACGTAGGACAGCAGCCTTACAAGAGACCCAGTACTTC. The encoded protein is CASSSRRTAALQETQYF.

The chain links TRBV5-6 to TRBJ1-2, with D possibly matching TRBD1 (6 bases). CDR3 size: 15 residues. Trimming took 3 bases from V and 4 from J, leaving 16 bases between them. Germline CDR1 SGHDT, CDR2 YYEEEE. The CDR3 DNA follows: TGTGCCAGCAGCTGGGGGTCAGGGGAAACCTATGGCTACACCTTC. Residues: CASSWGSGETYGYTF.

The CDR3 spells CASSQVYEQFF. The CDR3 DNA reads as TGTGCCAGCAGCCAAGTCTATGAGCAGTTCTTC. The rearrangement uses TRBV14 and TRBJ2-1; D unresolved. The CDR3 consists of 11 residues. V dropped 1 base and J dropped 8 bases, with 3 bases sitting between them. Germline CDR1 reads SGHDN; CDR2 reads FVKESK.

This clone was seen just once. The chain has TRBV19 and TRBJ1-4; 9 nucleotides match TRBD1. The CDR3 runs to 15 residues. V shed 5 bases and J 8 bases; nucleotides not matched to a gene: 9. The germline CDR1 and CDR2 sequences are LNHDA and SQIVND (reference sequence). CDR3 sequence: CASSSPDRGLEKLFF. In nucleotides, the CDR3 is TGTGCCAGTAGTTCCCCCGACAGGGGGTTAGAAAAACTGTTTTTT.

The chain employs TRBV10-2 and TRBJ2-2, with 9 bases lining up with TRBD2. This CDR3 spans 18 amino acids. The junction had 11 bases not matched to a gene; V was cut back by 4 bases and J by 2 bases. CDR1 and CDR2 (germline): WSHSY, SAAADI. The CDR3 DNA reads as TGCGCCAGCAGTGTAGTTTCGGCGGGAGGGTATAACACCGGGGAGCTGTTTTTT. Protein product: CASSVVSAGGYNTGELFF.

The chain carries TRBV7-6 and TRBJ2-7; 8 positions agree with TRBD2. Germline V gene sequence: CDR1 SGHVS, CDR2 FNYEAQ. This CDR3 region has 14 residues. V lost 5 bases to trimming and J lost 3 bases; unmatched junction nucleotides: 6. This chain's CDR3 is CASSSTSGGYEQYF. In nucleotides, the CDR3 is TGTGCCAGCAGCAGTACTAGCGGAGGCTACGAGCAGTACTTC.

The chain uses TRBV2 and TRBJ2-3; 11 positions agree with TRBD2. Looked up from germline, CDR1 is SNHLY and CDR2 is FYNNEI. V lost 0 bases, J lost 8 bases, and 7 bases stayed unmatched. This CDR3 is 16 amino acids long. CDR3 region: CASSEARSGGAGTQYF. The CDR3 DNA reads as TGTGCCAGCAGTGAAGCCCGTAGCGGGGGGGCAGGTACGCAGTATTTT.

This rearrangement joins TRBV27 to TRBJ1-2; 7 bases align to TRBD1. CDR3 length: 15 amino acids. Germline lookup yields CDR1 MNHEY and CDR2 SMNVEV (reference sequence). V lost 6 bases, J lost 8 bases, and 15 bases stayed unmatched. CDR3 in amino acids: CASRMTGTPGGGYTF. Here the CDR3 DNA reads TGTGCCAGCAGAATGACAGGGACCCCCGGTGGGGGCTACACCTTC.

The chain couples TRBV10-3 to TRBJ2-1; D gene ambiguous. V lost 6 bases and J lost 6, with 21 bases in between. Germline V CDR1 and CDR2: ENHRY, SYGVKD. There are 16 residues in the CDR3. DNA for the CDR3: TGTGCCATCAGCCCCCTCGGTGCATCTATTGTCAATGAGCAGTTCTTC. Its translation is CAISPLGASIVNEQFF.

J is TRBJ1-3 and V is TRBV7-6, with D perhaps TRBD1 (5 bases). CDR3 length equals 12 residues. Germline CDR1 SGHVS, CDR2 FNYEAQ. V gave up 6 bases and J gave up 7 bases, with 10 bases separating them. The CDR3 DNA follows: TGTGCCAGCAGTCCCGGGGGGAACACCATATATTTT. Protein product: CASSPGGNTIYF.

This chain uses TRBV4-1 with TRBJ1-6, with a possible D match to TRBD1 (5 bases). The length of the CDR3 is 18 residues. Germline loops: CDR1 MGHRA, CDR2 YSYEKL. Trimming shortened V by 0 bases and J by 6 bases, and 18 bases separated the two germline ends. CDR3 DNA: TGCGCCAGCAGCCAAGATCCAACCGGCAGGGCGGGTAATTCACCCCTCCACTTT. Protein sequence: CASSQDPTGRAGNSPLHF.

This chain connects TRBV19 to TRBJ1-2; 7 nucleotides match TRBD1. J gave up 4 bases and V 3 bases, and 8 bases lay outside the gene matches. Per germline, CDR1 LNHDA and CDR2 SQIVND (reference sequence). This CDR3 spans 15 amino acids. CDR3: CASSMGQQFFYGYTF. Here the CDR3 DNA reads TGTGCCAGTAGTATGGGACAGCAATTCTTCTATGGCTACACCTTC.

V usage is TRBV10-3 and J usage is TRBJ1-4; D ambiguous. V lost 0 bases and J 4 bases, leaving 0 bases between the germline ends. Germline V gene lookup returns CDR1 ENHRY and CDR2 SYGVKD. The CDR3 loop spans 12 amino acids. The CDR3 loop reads CAISESNEKLFF. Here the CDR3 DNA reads TGTGCCATCAGTGAGTCTAATGAAAAACTGTTTTTT.

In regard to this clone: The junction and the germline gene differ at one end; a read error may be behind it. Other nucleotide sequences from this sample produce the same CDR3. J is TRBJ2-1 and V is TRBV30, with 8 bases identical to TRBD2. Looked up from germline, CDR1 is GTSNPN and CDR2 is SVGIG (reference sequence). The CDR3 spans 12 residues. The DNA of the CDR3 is TGTGCCTGGGGCGGGACTAGTAGTGAGCAATTCTTC. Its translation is CAWGGTSSEQFF.

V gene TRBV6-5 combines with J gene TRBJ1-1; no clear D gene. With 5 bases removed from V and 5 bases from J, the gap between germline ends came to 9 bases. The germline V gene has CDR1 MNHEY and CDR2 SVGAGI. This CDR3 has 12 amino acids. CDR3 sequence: CASSRSETEAFF. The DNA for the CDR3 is TGTGCCAGCAGTCGTAGTGAGACTGAAGCTTTCTTT.

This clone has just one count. The CDR3 is CASSLLYLNTEAFF. The CDR3 DNA reads TGCGCCAGCAGCCTGCTCTATTTGAACACTGAAGCTTTCTTT. The chain is built from TRBV5-1 and TRBJ1-1; D unresolved. Deletions cut 4 bases from V and 0 bases from J, with 10 bases between. CDR3 size: 14 residues. CDR1 SGHRS and CDR2 YFSETQ come from the germline V gene.

CDR3 nucleotide sequence: TGCGCCAGCAGCGTGGGACAGGGAGTGGGTCAGCCCCAGCATTTT. Encoded protein: CASSVGQGVGQPQHF. This chain joins TRBV5-1 and TRBJ1-5, with 9 nucleotides matching TRBD1. The CDR3 sequence is 15 residues long. Germline CDR1 SGHRS, CDR2 YFSETQ. With V trimmed by 4 bases and J by 6 bases, 8 bases remained unmatched. The full variable domain, in which reference TRBV5-1 and TRBJ1-5 provide the parts outside the CDR3, is KAGVTQTPRYLIKTRGQQVTLSCSPISGHRSVSWYQQTPGQGLQFLFEYFSETQRNKGNFPGRFSGRQFSNSRSEMNVSTLELGDSALYLCASSVGQGVGQPQHFGDGTRLSIL.

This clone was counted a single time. The CDR3 loop reads CASSQVISGLGQNIQYF. The CDR3 DNA reads as TGCGCCAGCAGCCAAGTCATTTCCGGACTAGGCCAAAACATTCAGTACTTC. V gene TRBV4-1 combines with J gene TRBJ2-4; 7 bases match TRBD2. V gave up 1 base and J gave up 5 bases; unmatched junction bases: 11. The CDR3 consists of 17 residues. Germline CDR1 is MGHRA and CDR2 is YSYEKL.

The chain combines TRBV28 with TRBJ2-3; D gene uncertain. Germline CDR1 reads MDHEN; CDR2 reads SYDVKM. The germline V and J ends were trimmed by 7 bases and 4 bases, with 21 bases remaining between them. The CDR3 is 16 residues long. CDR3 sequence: CASTPGGVKLSDTQYF. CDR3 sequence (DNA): TGTGCCAGCACCCCCGGTGGAGTCAAGTTGTCAGATACGCAGTATTTT.

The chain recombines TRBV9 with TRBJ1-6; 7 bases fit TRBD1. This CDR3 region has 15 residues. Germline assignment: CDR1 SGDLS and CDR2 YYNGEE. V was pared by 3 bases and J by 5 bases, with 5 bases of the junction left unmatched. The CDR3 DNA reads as TGTGCCAGCAGCGGCGGGACAGCCAATAATTCACCCCTCCACTTT. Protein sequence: CASSGGTANNSPLHF.

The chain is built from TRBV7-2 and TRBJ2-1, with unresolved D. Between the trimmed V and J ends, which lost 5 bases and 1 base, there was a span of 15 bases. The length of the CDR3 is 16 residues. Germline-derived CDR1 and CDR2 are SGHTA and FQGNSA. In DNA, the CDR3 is TGTGCCAGCAGCCTGGCAGGCTCAGCGTCCTACAATGAGCAGTTCTTC. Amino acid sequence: CASSLAGSASYNEQFF.